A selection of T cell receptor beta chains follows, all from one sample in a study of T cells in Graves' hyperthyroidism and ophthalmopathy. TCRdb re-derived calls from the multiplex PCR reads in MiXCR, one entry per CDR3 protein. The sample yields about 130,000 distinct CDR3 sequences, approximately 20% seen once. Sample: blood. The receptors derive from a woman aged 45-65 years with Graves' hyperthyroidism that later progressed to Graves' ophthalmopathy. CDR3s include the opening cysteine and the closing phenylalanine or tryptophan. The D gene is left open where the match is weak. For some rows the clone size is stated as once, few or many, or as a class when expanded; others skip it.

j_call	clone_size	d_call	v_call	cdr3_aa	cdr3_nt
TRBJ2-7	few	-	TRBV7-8	CASSPSLRAGVEQYF	TGTGCCAGCAGCCCGAGCTTGCGGGCTGGCGTCGAGCAGTACTTC
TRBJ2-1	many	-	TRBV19	CASSKGPPGDEQFF	TGTGCCAGTAGTAAGGGCCCCCCTGGGGATGAGCAGTTCTTC
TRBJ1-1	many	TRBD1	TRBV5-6	CASSDRQGFTEAFF	TGTGCCAGCAGCGACCGACAGGGTTTCACTGAAGCTTTCTTT
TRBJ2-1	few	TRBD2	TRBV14	CASSQDAGAGREQFF	TGTGCCAGCAGCCAAGATGCGGGAGCGGGAAGGGAGCAGTTCTTC
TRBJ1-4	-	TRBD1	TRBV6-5	CASSYSKRTGLQEKLFF	TGTGCCAGCAGTTACTCTAAAAGGACAGGGTTGCAGGAAAAACTGTTTTTT
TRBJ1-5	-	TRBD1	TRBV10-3	CAISGQGDQPQHF	TGTGCCATCAGTGGACAGGGAGATCAGCCCCAGCATTTT
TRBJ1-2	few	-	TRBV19	CASSIQGNYGYTF	TGTGCCAGTAGTATTCAGGGAAACTATGGCTACACCTTC
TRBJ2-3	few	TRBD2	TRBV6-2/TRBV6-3	CASTPASGGRVGTQYF	TGTGCCAGCACCCCCGCCAGCGGGGGGCGAGTCGGTACGCAGTATTTT
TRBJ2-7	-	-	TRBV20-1	CSADIRRLGKDEQYF	TGCAGTGCCGATATCAGGCGACTCGGGAAGGACGAGCAGTACTTC
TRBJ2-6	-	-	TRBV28	CASSRYGATGANVLTF	TGTGCCAGCAGCCGGTACGGGGCCACTGGGGCCAACGTCCTGACTTTC
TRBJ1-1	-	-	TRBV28	CASSSGGGVNTEAFF	TGTGCCAGCAGTTCGGGGGGGGGGGTGAACACTGAAGCTTTCTTT
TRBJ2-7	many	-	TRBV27	CASRADNSYEQYF	TGTGCCAGCAGGGCGGACAATTCCTACGAGCAGTACTTC
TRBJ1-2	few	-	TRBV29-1	CSVGGDGYTF	TGCAGCGTTGGCGGGGACGGCTACACCTTC
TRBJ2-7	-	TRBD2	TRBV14	CASSQVGRLAAYEQYF	TGTGCCAGCAGCCAAGTGGGGAGACTAGCGGCCTACGAGCAGTACTTC
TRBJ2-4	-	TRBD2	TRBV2	CASSESGGKKNIQYF	TGTGCCAGCAGTGAAAGCGGGGGAAAAAAAAACATTCAGTACTTC
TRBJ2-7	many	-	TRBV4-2	CASSQDHAAAYEQYF	TGTGCCAGCAGCCAAGATCACGCTGCCGCCTACGAGCAGTACTTC
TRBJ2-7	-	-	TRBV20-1	CSASGAISSYEQYF	TGCAGTGCTAGTGGGGCAATATCCTCCTACGAGCAGTACTTC
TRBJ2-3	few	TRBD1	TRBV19	CASSTGQGIRTDTQYF	TGTGCCAGTAGTACCGGACAGGGCATCCGCACAGATACGCAGTATTTT
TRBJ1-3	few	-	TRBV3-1	CASTDQGGNTIYF	TGTGCCAGCACCGACCAGGGGGGAAACACCATATATTTT
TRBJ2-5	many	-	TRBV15	CATSRDQLQETQYF	TGTGCCACCAGCAGAGATCAGCTACAAGAGACCCAGTACTTC
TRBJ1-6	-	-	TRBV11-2	CASSLVDSSYNSPLHF	TGTGCCAGCAGCTTGGTGGATAGCTCCTATAATTCACCCCTCCACTTT
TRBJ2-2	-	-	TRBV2	CASRAPGTAAGELFF	TGTGCCAGCAGAGCCCCCGGGACGGCAGCCGGGGAGCTGTTTTTT
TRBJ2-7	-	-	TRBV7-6	CASSLAVNEQYF	TGTGCCAGCAGCTTAGCGGTGAACGAGCAGTACTTC
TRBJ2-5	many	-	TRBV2	CASSPTQETQYF	TGTGCCAGCAGCCCGACACAGGAGACCCAGTACTTC
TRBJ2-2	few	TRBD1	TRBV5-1	CASSTLTGGLGTGELFF	TGCGCCAGCAGCACTCTTACAGGGGGCCTGGGCACCGGGGAGCTGTTTTTT
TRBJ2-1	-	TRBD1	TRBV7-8	CASSFGTGGGHEQFF	TGTGCCAGCAGCTTTGGGACAGGGGGAGGTCATGAGCAGTTCTTC
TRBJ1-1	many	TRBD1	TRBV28	CASSLNPTGRAFF	TGTGCCAGCAGTTTGAACCCGACAGGGAGAGCTTTCTTT
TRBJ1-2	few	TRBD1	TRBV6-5	CASSYSSGGGYTF	TGTGCCAGCAGTTACTCTTCAGGGGGTGGCTACACCTTC
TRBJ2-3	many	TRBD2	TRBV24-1	CATSDLPAGRDTQYF	TGTGCCACCAGTGATTTACCAGCGGGAAGAGATACGCAGTATTTT
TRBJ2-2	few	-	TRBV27	CASFTNSRHTKNTGELFF	TGTGCCAGCTTTACCAATAGCCGACATACTAAGAACACCGGGGAGCTGTTTTTT
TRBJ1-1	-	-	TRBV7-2	CASSKKDWPLNTEAFF	TGTGCCAGCAGCAAGAAGGATTGGCCTTTGAACACTGAAGCTTTCTTT
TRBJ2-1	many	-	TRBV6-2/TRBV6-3	CASERYNEQFF	TGTGCCTCTGAGCGGTACAATGAGCAGTTCTTC
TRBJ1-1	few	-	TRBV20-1	CSARRSNTEAFF	TGCAGTGCTAGACGGTCGAACACTGAAGCTTTCTTT
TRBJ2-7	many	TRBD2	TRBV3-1	CASSPLAGGASSYEQYF	TGTGCCAGCAGCCCCCTAGCGGGAGGGGCGAGCTCCTACGAGCAGTACTTC
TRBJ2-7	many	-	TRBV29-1	CSVRYGSASYEQYF	TGCAGCGTTAGATACGGGTCGGCCTCCTACGAGCAGTACTTC
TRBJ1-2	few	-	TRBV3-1	CASSQDEGGYTF	TGTGCCAGCAGCCAAGATGAGGGGGGCTACACCTTC
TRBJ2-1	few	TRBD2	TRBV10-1	CASSESAGLAGGPNEQFF	TGCGCCAGCAGTGAGTCTGCGGGACTAGCGGGAGGGCCAAATGAGCAGTTCTTC
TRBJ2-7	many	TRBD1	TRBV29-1	CSVEDGQGSSYEQYF	TGCAGCGTTGAAGATGGACAGGGGAGCTCCTACGAGCAGTACTTC
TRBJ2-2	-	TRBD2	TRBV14	CASSPLIAGVIGELFF	TGTGCCAGCAGCCCCCTGATAGCGGGAGTCATCGGGGAGCTGTTTTTT
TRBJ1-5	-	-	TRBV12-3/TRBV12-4	CASRTGASNQPQHF	TGTGCCAGCAGGACAGGAGCCAGCAATCAGCCCCAGCATTTT
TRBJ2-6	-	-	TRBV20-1	CSARGLLLSGANVLTF	TGCAGTGCTAGAGGGCTTCTGCTCTCTGGGGCCAACGTCCTGACTTTC
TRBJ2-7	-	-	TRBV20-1	CSGRPGGYEQYF	TGCAGTGGCCGACCAGGAGGCTACGAGCAGTACTTC
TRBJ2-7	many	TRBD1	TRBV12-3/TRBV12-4	CASSLSTIQGTSYEQYF	TGTGCCAGCAGTTTGAGCACAATACAGGGGACGTCCTACGAGCAGTACTTC
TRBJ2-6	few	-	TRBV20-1	CSARSYSGANVLTF	TGCAGTGCTAGATCGTACTCTGGGGCCAACGTCCTGACTTTC
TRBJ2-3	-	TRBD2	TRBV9	CASSGSGSGTDTQYF	TGTGCCAGCAGCGGAAGCGGGAGCGGCACAGATACGCAGTATTTT
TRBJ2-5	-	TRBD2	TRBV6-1	CAGREPTSGSLETQYF	TGTGCCGGCAGGGAACCGACTAGCGGGAGTTTGGAGACCCAGTACTTC
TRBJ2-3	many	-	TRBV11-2	CASSLALNTDTQYF	TGTGCCAGCAGCTTAGCCCTCAACACAGATACGCAGTATTTT
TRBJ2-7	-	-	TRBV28	CASSLDLSGEQYF	TGTGCCAGCAGCCTCGACCTCTCGGGCGAGCAGTACTTC
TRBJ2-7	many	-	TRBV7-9	CASSLGSDYEQYF	TGTGCCAGCAGCTTAGGATCTGACTACGAGCAGTACTTC
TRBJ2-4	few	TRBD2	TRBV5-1	CASSTGTSGAKNIQYF	TGCGCCAGCAGCACAGGGACTAGCGGAGCCAAAAACATTCAGTACTTC
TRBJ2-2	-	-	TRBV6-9	CASRLMGASGELFF	TGTGCCAGCAGGTTAATGGGGGCCAGCGGGGAGCTGTTTTTT
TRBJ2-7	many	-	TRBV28	CASSSGGTSITYHSSYEQYF	TGTGCCAGCAGTTCTGGGGGAACATCAATAACGTATCATTCCTCCTACGAGCAGTACTTC
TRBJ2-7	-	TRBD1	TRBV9	CASSRGGQGNHEQYF	TGTGCCAGCAGCCGGGGGGGACAGGGGAACCACGAGCAGTACTTC